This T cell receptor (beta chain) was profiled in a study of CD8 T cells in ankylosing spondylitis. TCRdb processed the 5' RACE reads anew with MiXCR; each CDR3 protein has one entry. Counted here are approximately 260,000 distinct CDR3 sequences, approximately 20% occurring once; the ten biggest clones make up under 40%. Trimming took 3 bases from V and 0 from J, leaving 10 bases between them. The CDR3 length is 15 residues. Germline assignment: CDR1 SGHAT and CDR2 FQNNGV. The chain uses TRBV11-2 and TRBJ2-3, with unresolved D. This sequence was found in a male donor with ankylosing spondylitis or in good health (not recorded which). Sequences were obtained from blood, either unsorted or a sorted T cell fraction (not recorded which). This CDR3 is CASSFNARSTDTQYF. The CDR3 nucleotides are TGTGCCAGCAGCTTTAACGCCAGAAGCACAGATACGCAGTATTTT.